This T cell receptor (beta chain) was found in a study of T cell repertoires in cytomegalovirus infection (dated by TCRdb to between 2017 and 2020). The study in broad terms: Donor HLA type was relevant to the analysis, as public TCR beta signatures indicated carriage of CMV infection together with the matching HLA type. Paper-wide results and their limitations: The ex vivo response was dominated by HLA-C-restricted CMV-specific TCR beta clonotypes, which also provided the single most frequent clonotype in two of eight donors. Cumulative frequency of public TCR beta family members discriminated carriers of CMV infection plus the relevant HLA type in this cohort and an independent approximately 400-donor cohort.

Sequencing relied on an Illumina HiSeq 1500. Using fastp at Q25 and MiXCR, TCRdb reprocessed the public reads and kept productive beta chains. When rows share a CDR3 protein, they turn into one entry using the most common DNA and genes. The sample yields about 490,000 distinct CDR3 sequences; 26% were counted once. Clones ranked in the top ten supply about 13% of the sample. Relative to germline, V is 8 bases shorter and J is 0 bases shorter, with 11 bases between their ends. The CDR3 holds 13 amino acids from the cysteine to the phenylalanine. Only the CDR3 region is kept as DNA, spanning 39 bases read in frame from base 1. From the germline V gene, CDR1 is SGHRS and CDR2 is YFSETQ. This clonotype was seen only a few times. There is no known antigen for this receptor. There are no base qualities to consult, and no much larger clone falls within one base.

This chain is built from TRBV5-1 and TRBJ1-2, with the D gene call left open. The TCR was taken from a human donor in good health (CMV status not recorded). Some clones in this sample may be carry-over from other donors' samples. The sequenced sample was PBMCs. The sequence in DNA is TGCGCCAGTAGAAGGGAGGCTAACTATGGCTACACCTTC. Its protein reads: CASRREANYGYTF. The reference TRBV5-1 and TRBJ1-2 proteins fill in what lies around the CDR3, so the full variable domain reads KAGVTQTPRYLIKTRGQQVTLSCSPISGHRSVSWYQQTPGQGLQFLFEYFSETQRNKGNFPGRFSGRQFSNSRSEMNVSTLELGDSALYLCASRREANYGYTFGSGTRLTVV.